This T cell receptor beta chain was sequenced in a study of cytomegalovirus exposure and HLA in healthy donors. The PCR employed 60 Vbeta primers together with 13 Jbeta primers. Generated by immunoSEQ multiplex PCR, the TCRdb table keeps only in-frame clones and is missing some. This sample has 150,000 to 200,000 clones, with approximately 72% found just once. The V and J ends lost 3 bases and 1 base respectively, with 10 bases between them. The CDR3 has 14 amino acids. The germline V gene encodes CDR1 SGDLS and CDR2 YYNGEE. The specimen sequenced was PBMCs. The chain uses TRBV9 and TRBJ1-1; weak D call: TRBD1 (6 bases). This sequence was found in a man between 50 and 59 years old in good health and CMV-seronegative. The CDR3 coding sequence is TGTGCCAGCAGCGCCCAGACAGGGAACACTGAAGCTTTCTTT. Its protein product is CASSAQTGNTEAFF.